These 10 T cell receptor beta chains originate from one sample sequenced in a study of cytomegalovirus exposure and HLA in healthy donors. With 60 Vbeta and 13 Jbeta primers, the PCR was carried out. Libraries were prepared by immunoSEQ multiplex PCR; TCRdb keeps only in-frame clonotypes and omits some of them. The sample yields 50,000 to 70,000 clones, 75% to 85% seen once. The specimen was PBMCs. Source of these receptors: a male donor in good health and CMV-seronegative.

The V gene is TRBV14, the J gene TRBJ1-1; 7 positions agree with TRBD1. CDR3 length: 14 amino acids. Germline trimming cut 7 bases from V and 1 base from J; bases unmatched to any gene: 6. The V gene's germline CDR1 is SGHDN and CDR2 FVKESK. Written as DNA, the CDR3 is TGTGCCAGCACCCCAGGGGGTGGGAACACTGAAGCTTTCTTT. It specifies CASTPGGGNTEAFF.

The genes are TRBV21-1 and TRBJ1-2. TRBV21-1 is recorded as a pseudogene. CDR3 length equals 15 residues. The CDR3 loop is CASSKAEGDSYGYTF. The CDR3 DNA reads as TGTGCCAGCAGCAAAGCTGAGGGCGACTCATATGGCTACACCTTC.

This sequence joins TRBV15 and TRBJ1-4; D may be TRBD1 (5 bases). The CDR3 consists of 15 residues. Trimming stripped 7 bases from V and 0 bases from J, with 12 bases between. Germline V gene sequence: CDR1 LNHNV, CDR2 YYDKDF (reference sequence). The CDR3 DNA sequence: TGTGCCACCACTCGCGGGACTACAACTAATGAAAAACTGTTTTTT. This sequence encodes CATTRGTTTNEKLFF.

This clone showed up just a few times. This chain joins TRBV2 and TRBJ1-4; no definite D call. Germline V gives CDR1 SNHLY, CDR2 FYNNEI. Trimming left V 3 bases short and J 2 bases short, with 13 bases between. There are 16 residues in the CDR3. CDR3 in amino acids: CASSDEEGLTNEKLFF. CDR3 coding DNA: TGTGCCAGCAGTGATGAGGAGGGTCTGACTAATGAAAAACTGTTTTTT.

The chain has TRBV5-1 and TRBJ2-3; D gene uncertain. The V and J ends lost 5 bases and 3 bases respectively, with 10 bases between them. CDR3 length equals 13 residues. Looked up from germline, CDR1 is SGHRS and CDR2 is YFSETQ. The CDR3: CASSRGPTDTQYF. Written as DNA, the CDR3 is TGCGCCAGCAGTCGAGGCCCGACAGATACGCAGTATTTT.

This sequence joins TRBV7-3 and TRBJ2-5; 10 positions match TRBD2. The CDR3 is 19 amino acids. Germline V gives CDR1 SGHTA, CDR2 FQGTGA. With 2 bases clipped from V and 5 bases from J, the junction kept 17 bases outside the gene matches. CDR3 bases: TGTGCCAGCAGCTTACAGCCTAGCGGGGGTAGGGTATATGGGGAGACCCAGTACTTC. It codes for CASSLQPSGGRVYGETQYF. Based on the CDR3 plus reference TRBV7-3 and TRBJ2-5, the full variable domain is GAGVSQTPSNKVTEKGKYVELRCDPISGHTALYWYRQSLGQGPEFLIYFQGTGAADDSGLPNDRFFAVRPEGSVSTLKIQRTERGDSAVYLCASSLQPSGGRVYGETQYFGPGTRLLVL.

The chain combines TRBV19 with TRBJ2-3, with 12 bases lining up with TRBD2. Germline V lookup: CDR1 LNHDA, CDR2 SQIVND (reference sequence). This CDR3 is 16 amino acids long. The trim removed 3 bases at V and 0 bases at J, leaving 1 base unmatched. The CDR3 here is CASSIGTSGSTDTQYF. DNA of the CDR3: TGTGCCAGTAGTATCGGGACTAGCGGGAGCACAGATACGCAGTATTTT.

In the case of this clone: The same CDR3 can be traced to other DNA sequences in this sample. The chain joins TRBV7-2 to TRBJ2-5; 8 nucleotides agree with TRBD2. Germline-derived CDR1 and CDR2 are SGHTA and FQGNSA. This CDR3 is 15 amino acids long. Germline trimming cut 2 bases from V and 2 bases from J; bases unmatched to any gene: 4. CDR3 amino acids: CASSLWSGGQETQYF. The DNA for the CDR3 is TGTGCCAGCAGCTTATGGTCGGGGGGGCAAGAGACCCAGTACTTC. The full variable domain, rest sourced from reference TRBV7-2 and TRBJ2-5, is GAGVSQSPSNKVTEKGKDVELRCDPISGHTALYWYRQSLGQGLEFLIYFQGNSAPDKSGLPSDRFSAERTGGSVSTLTIQRTQQEDSAVYLCASSLWSGGQETQYFGPGTRLLVL.

The chain is built from TRBV7-3 and TRBJ2-1; 7 bases align to TRBD1. From germline, CDR1 is SGHTA and CDR2 FQGTGA. This CDR3 contains 17 residues. Trimming removed 4 bases from V and 2 bases from J; junction bases left unmatched: 11. The DNA of the CDR3 is TGTGCCAGCAGCTCCTCACCCCGACAGGGAGCCTACAATGAGCAGTTCTTC. It is translated as CASSSSPRQGAYNEQFF.

The J gene is TRBJ2-7, the V gene TRBV6-1; D is unclear. Trimming pared 6 bases from V and 0 bases from J, leaving 9 bases between. This CDR3 is 13 amino acids long. Germline CDR1 MNHNS, CDR2 SASEGT. CDR3 nucleotide sequence: TGTGCCAGCAGGACTTCCGGCTCCTACGAGCAGTACTTC. It is translated as CASRTSGSYEQYF.